A single sample gave rise to the 16 T cell receptor beta chains below, sequenced in a study of T cells in Graves' hyperthyroidism and ophthalmopathy. RNA transcripts gave rise to amplified TCR beta CDR3 regions. HTBI primers drove first-round RT-PCR of the TCR CDR3. Each CDR3 protein gets one entry after TCRdb re-called the multiplex PCR reads with MiXCR. Of about 620,000 distinct CDR3 sequences listed, roughly 16% were seen once; the top ten hold approximately 3.8%. The material sequenced was blood. Source of these receptors: a woman between 25 and 40 years old with Graves' hyperthyroidism.

At least ten counts were recorded for this clonotype. V usage is TRBV30 and J usage is TRBJ2-7; no clear D gene. The CDR3 consists of 14 residues. V was trimmed by 4 bases and J by 6 bases, leaving 19 bases between them. Germline values: CDR1 GTSNPN, CDR2 SVGIG (reference sequence). The CDR3 coding sequence is TGTGCCTGGACTAGACGGCTGCCCGGGTTCGAGCAGTACTTC. Translating it yields CAWTRRLPGFEQYF.

The chain has TRBV6-1 and TRBJ2-5; perhaps TRBD2 as D (6 bases). V dropped 6 bases and J dropped 2 bases, with 13 bases sitting between them. The CDR3 runs to 14 residues. Germline values: CDR1 MNHNS, CDR2 SASEGT. The CDR3 DNA reads as TGTGCCAGCAGCCTTAGCGGCATTCAAGAGACCCAGTACTTC. Translated, it gives CASSLSGIQETQYF.

The V and J genes are TRBV4-1 and TRBJ1-2; D is unclear. The germline V gene has CDR1 MGHRA and CDR2 YSYEKL. This CDR3 has 13 amino acids. V was trimmed by 0 bases and J by 8 bases, leaving 10 bases between them. For the CDR3, the DNA is TGCGCCAGCAGCCAAGAAAGGGCGAGCGGCTACACCTTC. Its protein is CASSQERASGYTF.

There are a few counts of this clonotype. This rearrangement joins TRBV20-1 to TRBJ2-2; 12 bases agree with TRBD2. From germline, CDR1 is DFQATT and CDR2 SNEGSKA (reference sequence). This CDR3 has 14 amino acids. V lost 3 bases, J lost 4 bases, and 0 bases stayed unmatched. The CDR3, as DNA: TGCAGTGCTAGGGGACTAGCGGGCACCGGGGAGCTGTTTTTT. It translates to CSARGLAGTGELFF.

J is TRBJ2-1 and V is TRBV7-2; 9 bases match TRBD1. Trimming removed 4 bases from V and 7 bases from J; junction bases left unmatched: 8. From germline, CDR1 is SGHTA and CDR2 FQGNSA. The CDR3 has 15 residues. CDR3 region: CASSSDRGNWNEQFF. In DNA form, the CDR3 reads TGTGCCAGCAGCTCTGACAGGGGGAATTGGAATGAGCAGTTCTTC. The complete variable domain, with remaining parts taken from reference TRBV7-2 and TRBJ2-1, reads GAGVSQSPSNKVTEKGKDVELRCDPISGHTALYWYRQSLGQGLEFLIYFQGNSAPDKSGLPSDRFSAERTGGSVSTLTIQRTQQEDSAVYLCASSSDRGNWNEQFFGPGTRLTVL.

A word on this clonotype: The junction differs from germline at one of its ends, possibly a read error. The chain employs TRBV3-1 and TRBJ2-3; 14 nucleotides align to TRBD2. CDR3 length: 20 amino acids. Per the germline V gene, CDR1 is LGHDT and CDR2 is YNNKEL (reference sequence). CDR3 loop: CAGSLFETSGRELFPDTQYF. In DNA form, the CDR3 reads TGTGCCGGCAGCCTTTTTGAGACTAGCGGGAGGGAACTTTTCCCAGATACGCAGTATTTT.

The CDR3 loop reads CASRAASSYNSPLHF. In DNA, the CDR3 is TGTGCCAGCAGGGCAGCAAGCTCCTATAATTCACCCCTCCACTTT. The genes are TRBV2 and TRBJ1-6; D is unresolved. Germline V gives CDR1 SNHLY, CDR2 FYNNEI. The CDR3 sequence is 15 residues long. V was shortened by 6 bases and J by 0 bases, with 9 bases between the two germline ends.

This clonotype was found many times. V gene TRBV6-1 combines with J gene TRBJ2-7, with unresolved D. The CDR3 loop spans 13 amino acids. Germline CDR1 MNHNS, CDR2 SASEGT. Trimming left V 9 bases short and J 2 bases short, with 14 bases between. CDR3 coding DNA: TGTGCCAGTGTAGGCCGGGCCACCTACGAGCAGTACTTC. Encoded protein: CASVGRATYEQYF.

This clonotype has just a few counts. CDR3 DNA sequence: TGCGCCAGCAGCTTGTATGGCATCTCCTACGAGCAGTACTTC. This translates into CASSLYGISYEQYF. The rearrangement joins TRBV5-1 to TRBJ2-7; D remains ambiguous. Germline CDR1 reads SGHRS; CDR2 reads YFSETQ. V shed 1 base and J shed 0 bases, with 8 bases lying between them. CDR3 size: 14 residues.

This clonotype appeared a few times. The chain is built from TRBV27 and TRBJ2-1, with 9 bases identical to TRBD2. J lost 5 bases, V lost 8 bases, and 7 bases had no gene match. The CDR3 loop spans 14 amino acids. CDR1 is MNHEY, CDR2 SMNVEV, per germline (reference sequence). The CDR3 DNA is TGTGCCAGCCGGCTCCCTAGCGGGAACAATGAGCAGTTCTTC. This gives the protein CASRLPSGNNEQFF.

Many counts were recorded for this clonotype. The chain has TRBV7-2 and TRBJ2-7, with a weak D call TRBD1 (5 bases). CDR3 length: 16 residues. The V end lost 1 base, the J end lost 0 bases, and 13 bases lay between the germline ends. Per germline, CDR1 SGHTA and CDR2 FQGNSA. The DNA for the CDR3 is TGTGCCAGCAGCTTAGGGGGCGCTATTAGCTCCTACGAGCAGTACTTC. This translates into CASSLGGAISSYEQYF.

The rearrangement links TRBV19 to TRBJ2-1, with TRBD2 matching over 9 bases. The germline gives CDR1 LNHDA, CDR2 SQIVND (reference sequence). This CDR3 is built from 14 residues. Germline trimming cut 5 bases from V and 5 bases from J; bases unmatched to any gene: 4. The CDR3 here is CASSVAGVHNEQFF. The CDR3 nucleotides are TGTGCCAGTAGTGTAGCGGGAGTACACAATGAGCAGTTCTTC.

This clonotype was seen repeatedly, ten times or more. The chain recombines TRBV10-3 with TRBJ2-3; TRBD1 matches 8 bases. CDR3 length: 13 amino acids. Germline lookup yields CDR1 ENHRY and CDR2 SYGVKD. Trimming at V came to 6 bases and at J to 6 bases, leaving 5 bases not matched to a gene. The CDR3 sequence is CAISGQGADTQYF. As DNA, the CDR3 is TGTGCCATCAGCGGACAGGGTGCGGATACGCAGTATTTT.

This rearrangement joins TRBV15 to TRBJ1-5; D gene ambiguous. Trimming shortened V by 0 bases and J by 0 bases, and 9 bases separated the two germline ends. From germline, CDR1 is LNHNV and CDR2 YYDKDF (reference sequence). This CDR3 comprises 16 residues. CDR3 nucleotides: TGTGCCACCAGCAGAGATGTTGGGGTTAGCAATCAGCCCCAGCATTTT. It codes for CATSRDVGVSNQPQHF.

This clonotype was seen a handful of times. This could be a read error, since a much larger clone is one nucleotide away. V and J are TRBV6-1 and TRBJ2-7; D possibly uses TRBD1 or TRBD2 (5 bases each). CDR3 size: 13 residues. CDR1 and CDR2 (germline): MNHNS, SASEGT. The CDR3 nucleotides are TGTGCCGGCAGGGTGCGGGTCTCCTACGAGCAGTACTTC. This encodes CAGRVRVSYEQYF.

This clonotype appeared many times. The chain employs TRBV6-2 or TRBV6-3 and TRBJ1-5; TRBD1 is a possible D gene (6 bases). Trimming took 6 bases from V and 4 from J, leaving 13 bases between them. The CDR3 is made up of 14 amino acids. The V gene's germline CDR1 is MNHEY and CDR2 SVGEGT. DNA for the CDR3: TGTGCCAGCAGAATAAGACAGGTGAATCAGCCCCAGCATTTT. Amino acid sequence: CASRIRQVNQPQHF.